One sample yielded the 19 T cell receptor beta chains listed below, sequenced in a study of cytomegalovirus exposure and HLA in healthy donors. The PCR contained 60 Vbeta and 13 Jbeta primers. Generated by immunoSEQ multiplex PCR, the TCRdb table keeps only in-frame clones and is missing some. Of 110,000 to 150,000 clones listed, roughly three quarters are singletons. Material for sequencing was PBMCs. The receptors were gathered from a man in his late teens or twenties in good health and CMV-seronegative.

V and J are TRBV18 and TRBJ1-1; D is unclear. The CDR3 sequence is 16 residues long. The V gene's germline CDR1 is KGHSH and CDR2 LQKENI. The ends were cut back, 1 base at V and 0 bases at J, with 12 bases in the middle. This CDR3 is CASSPLLGSMNTEAFF. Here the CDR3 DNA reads TGTGCCAGCTCACCACTCCTCGGGAGCATGAACACTGAAGCTTTCTTT.

Here the CDR3 reads CASSPKDNIGYTF. DNA for the CDR3: TGTGCCAGCTCACCCAAGGACAACATTGGCTACACCTTC. J is TRBJ1-2 and V is TRBV18; the D gene is possibly TRBD1 (5 bases). The CDR3 loop spans 13 amino acids. CDR1 is KGHSH, CDR2 LQKENI, per germline. The V end was cut by 3 bases, the J end by 7 bases, with 12 bases between.

CDR3 nucleotide sequence: TGTGCCAGCAGCTTAGGGGGGGACAGAGCAGAAAAACTGTTTTTT. It codes for CASSLGGDRAEKLFF. The J gene is TRBJ1-4, the V gene TRBV7-9, with TRBD1 matching over 7 bases. The CDR3 loop spans 15 amino acids. The ends lost 1 base at V and 8 bases at J; junction bases unmatched: 7. CDR1 and CDR2 from the germline V gene are SEHNR and FQNEAQ (reference sequence). The full variable domain, in which reference TRBV7-9 and TRBJ1-4 provide the parts outside the CDR3, is DTGVSQNPRHKITKRGQNVTFRCDPISEHNRLYWYRQTLGQGPEFLTYFQNEAQLEKSRLLSDRFSAERPKGSFSTLEIQRTEQGDSAMYLCASSLGGDRAEKLFFGSGTQLSVL.

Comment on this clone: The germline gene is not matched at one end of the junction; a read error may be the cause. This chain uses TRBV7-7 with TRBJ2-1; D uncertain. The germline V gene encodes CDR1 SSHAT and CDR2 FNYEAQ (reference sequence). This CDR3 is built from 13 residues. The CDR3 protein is CASSLGKANEQFF. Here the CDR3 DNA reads TGTGCTAGCAGCTTAGGTAAAGCCAATGAGCAGTTCTTC.

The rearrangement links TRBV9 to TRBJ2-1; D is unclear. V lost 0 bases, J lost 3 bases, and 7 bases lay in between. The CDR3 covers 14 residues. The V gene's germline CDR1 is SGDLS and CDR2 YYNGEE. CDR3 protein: CASSVVEDYNEQFF. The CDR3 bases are TGTGCCAGCAGCGTAGTTGAGGACTACAATGAGCAGTTCTTC.

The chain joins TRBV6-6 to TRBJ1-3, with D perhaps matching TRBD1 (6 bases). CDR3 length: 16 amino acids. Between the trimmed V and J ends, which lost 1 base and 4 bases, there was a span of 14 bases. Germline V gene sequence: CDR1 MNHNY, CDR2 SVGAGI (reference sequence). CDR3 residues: CASSYFKTGSGNTIYF. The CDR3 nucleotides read TGTGCCAGCAGTTACTTCAAAACAGGGTCGGGAAACACCATATATTTT.

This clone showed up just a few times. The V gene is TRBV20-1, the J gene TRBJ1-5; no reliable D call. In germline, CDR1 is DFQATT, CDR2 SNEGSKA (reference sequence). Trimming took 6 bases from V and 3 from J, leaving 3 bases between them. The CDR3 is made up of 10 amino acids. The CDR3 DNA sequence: TGCAGTGCCCTCAATCAGCCCCAGCATTTT. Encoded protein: CSALNQPQHF.

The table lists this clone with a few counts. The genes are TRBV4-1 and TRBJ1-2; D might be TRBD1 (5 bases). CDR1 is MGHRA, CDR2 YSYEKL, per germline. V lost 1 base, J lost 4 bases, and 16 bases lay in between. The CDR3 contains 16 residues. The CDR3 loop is CASSQGAGTHSYGYTF. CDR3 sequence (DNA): TGCGCCAGCAGCCAAGGAGCGGGGACCCACTCCTATGGCTACACCTTC.

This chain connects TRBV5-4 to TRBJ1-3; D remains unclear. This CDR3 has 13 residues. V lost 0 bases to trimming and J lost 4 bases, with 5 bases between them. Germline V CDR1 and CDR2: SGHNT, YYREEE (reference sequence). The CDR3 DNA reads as TGTGCCAGCAGCTTGGCGTCCGGAAACACCATATATTTT. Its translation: CASSLASGNTIYF.

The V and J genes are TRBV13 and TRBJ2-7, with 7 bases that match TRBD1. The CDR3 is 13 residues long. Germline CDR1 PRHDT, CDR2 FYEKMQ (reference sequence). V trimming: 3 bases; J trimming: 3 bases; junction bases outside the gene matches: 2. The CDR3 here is CASSLGQNYEQYF. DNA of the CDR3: TGTGCCAGCAGCTTGGGACAGAACTACGAGCAGTACTTC.

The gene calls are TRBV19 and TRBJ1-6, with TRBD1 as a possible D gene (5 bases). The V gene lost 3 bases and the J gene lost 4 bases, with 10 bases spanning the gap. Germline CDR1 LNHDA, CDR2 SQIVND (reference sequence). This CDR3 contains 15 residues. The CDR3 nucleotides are TGTGCCAGTAGTATGGGGGGGGTATATAATTCACCCCTCCACTTT. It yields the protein CASSMGGVYNSPLHF.

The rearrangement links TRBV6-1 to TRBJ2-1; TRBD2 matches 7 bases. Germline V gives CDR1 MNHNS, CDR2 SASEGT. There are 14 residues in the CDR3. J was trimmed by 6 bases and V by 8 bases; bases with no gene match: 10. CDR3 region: CASLGRERGNEQFF. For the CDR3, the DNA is TGTGCCAGCTTGGGGAGGGAAAGGGGCAATGAGCAGTTCTTC.

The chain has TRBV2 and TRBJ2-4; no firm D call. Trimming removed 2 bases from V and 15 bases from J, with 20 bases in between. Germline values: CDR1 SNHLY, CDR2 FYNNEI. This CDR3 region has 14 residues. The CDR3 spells CASSEIFSASVGYF. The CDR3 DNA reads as TGTGCCAGCAGTGAAATATTTTCTGCTTCGGTTGGGTACTTC.

CDR3 sequence reads: CASSYKRETGGYGYTF. CDR3 coding DNA: TGTGCCAGCAGCTATAAAAGGGAGACAGGGGGCTATGGCTACACCTTC. This chain uses TRBV5-4 with TRBJ1-2, with 9 bases matching TRBD1. The CDR3 length is 16 residues. CDR1 is SGHNT and CDR2 is YYREEE in the germline V gene (reference sequence). V shed 3 bases and J 4 bases; nucleotides not matched to a gene: 10. Combining the CDR3 with reference TRBV5-4 and TRBJ1-2 gives the whole variable domain ETGVTQSPTHLIKTRGQQVTLRCSSQSGHNTVSWYQQALGQGPQFIFQYYREEENGRGNFPPRFSGLQFPNYSSELNVNALELDDSALYLCASSYKRETGGYGYTFGSGTRLTVV.

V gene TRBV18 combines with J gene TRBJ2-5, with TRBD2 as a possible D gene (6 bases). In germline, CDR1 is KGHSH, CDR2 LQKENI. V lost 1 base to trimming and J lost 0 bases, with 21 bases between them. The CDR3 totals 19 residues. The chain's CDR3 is CASSPLASFSGRYQETQYF. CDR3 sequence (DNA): TGTGCCAGCTCACCACTCGCCTCATTCTCCGGGAGATACCAAGAGACCCAGTACTTC.

For the CDR3, the DNA is TGTGCCAGCAGTGAAGGTAAATCTGGGGCCAACGTCCTGACTTTC. Protein product: CASSEGKSGANVLTF. This chain uses TRBV2 with TRBJ2-6; D is unclear. V was trimmed by 1 base and J by 1 base, leaving 5 bases between them. The CDR3 contains 15 residues. CDR1 is SNHLY, CDR2 FYNNEI, per germline. The full variable domain, completed using reference TRBV2 and TRBJ2-6, is EPEVTQTPSHQVTQMGQEVILRCVPISNHLYFYWYRQILGQKVEFLVSFYNNEISEKSEIFDDQFSVERPDGSNFTLKIRSTKLEDSAMYFCASSEGKSGANVLTFGAGSRLTVL.

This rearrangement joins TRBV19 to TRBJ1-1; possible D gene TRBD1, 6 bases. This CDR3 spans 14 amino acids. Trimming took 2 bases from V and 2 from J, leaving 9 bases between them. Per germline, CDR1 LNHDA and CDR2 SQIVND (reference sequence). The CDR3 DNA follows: TGTGCCAGTAGTATAATAGGGGGAAACACTGAAGCTTTCTTT. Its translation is CASSIIGGNTEAFF.

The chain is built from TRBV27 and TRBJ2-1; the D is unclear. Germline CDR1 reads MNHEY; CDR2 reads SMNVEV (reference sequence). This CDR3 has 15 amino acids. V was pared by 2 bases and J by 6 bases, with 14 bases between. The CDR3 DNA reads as TGTGCCAGCAGTTTAGAGGCGCCGGCGAGCAATGAGCAGTTCTTC. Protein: CASSLEAPASNEQFF.

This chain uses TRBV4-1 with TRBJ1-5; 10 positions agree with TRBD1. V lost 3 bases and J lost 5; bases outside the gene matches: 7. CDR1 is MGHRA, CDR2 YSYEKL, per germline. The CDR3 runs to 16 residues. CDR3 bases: TGCGCCAGCAGCCAGGGGACAGGGGAGGGAGATCAGCCCCAGCATTTT. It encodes CASSQGTGEGDQPQHF.